This TCR beta chain emerged from a study of blood T cell repertoires in COVID-19. Looking at the study overall: Specimens from acute and convalescent COVID-19 originated in the United States, Italy and Spain.

The assay was immunoSEQ multiplex PCR, and TCRdb's table has in-frame clones only and misses some. This repertoire shows about 400,000 clones, 88% found once; its top ten account for more than 0.9%. The CDR3 runs 15 residues. The V end was cut by 0 bases, the J end by 9 bases, with 12 bases between. Germline CDR1 is LGHNT and CDR2 is FRNRAP. The participants were between about 18 and 90 years old and came from 24 US areas. Cohort assignment relied on participant-reported clinical history. Specimen: PBMCs or T cells enriched from blood (not recorded which). This TCR came from a woman between 25 and 40 years old with acute COVID-19. The V call is TRBV12-5, the J call TRBJ1-6; D gene uncertain. The CDR3 loop is CASGLVLREISPLHF. The CDR3 DNA sequence: TGTGCTAGTGGTTTGGTACTGAGGGAAATTTCACCCCTCCACTTT.